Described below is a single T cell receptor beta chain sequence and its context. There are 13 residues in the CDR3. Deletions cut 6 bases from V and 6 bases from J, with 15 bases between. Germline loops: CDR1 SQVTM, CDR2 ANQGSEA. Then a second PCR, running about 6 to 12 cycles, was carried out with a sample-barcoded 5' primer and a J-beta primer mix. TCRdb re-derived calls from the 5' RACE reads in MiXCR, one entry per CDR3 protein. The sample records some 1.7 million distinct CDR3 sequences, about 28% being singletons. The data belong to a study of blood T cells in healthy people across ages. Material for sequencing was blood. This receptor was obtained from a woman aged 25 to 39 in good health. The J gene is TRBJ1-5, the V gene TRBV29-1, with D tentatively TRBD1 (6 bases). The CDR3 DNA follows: TGCAGCGTCGTCGAGGGGGGTGGTCAGCCCCAGCATTTT. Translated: CSVVEGGGQPQHF.